This passage covers 19 T cell receptor beta chains from one sample sequenced in a study of OX40 agonist ivuxolimab in advanced cancers. Produced via immunoSEQ multiplex PCR; TCRdb's table is partial and in-frame only. The sample contains approximately 68,000 clones, around 86% of which appear only once. The starting material was CD4+ or CD8+ T cells sorted from blood, obtained in a trial of the OX40 agonist ivuxolimab. The receptors derive from an adult with an advanced solid tumor such as melanoma, head and neck, liver or kidney cancer.

The rearrangement uses TRBV5-1 and TRBJ1-2; D ambiguous. This CDR3 is built from 15 residues. Trimming stripped 1 base from V and 3 bases from J, with 13 bases between. Looked up from germline, CDR1 is SGHRS and CDR2 is YFSETQ. This chain's CDR3 is CASSLTPGGDYGYTF. DNA for the CDR3: TGCGCCAGCAGCTTGACCCCTGGCGGAGACTATGGCTACACCTTC. Using reference TRBV5-1 and TRBJ1-2 for the parts outside the CDR3, the full variable domain is KAGVTQTPRYLIKTRGQQVTLSCSPISGHRSVSWYQQTPGQGLQFLFEYFSETQRNKGNFPGRFSGRQFSNSRSEMNVSTLELGDSALYLCASSLTPGGDYGYTFGSGTRLTVV.

This clone has a handful of counts. The gene calls are TRBV6-5 and TRBJ1-3; 7 positions match TRBD1. The CDR3 totals 14 residues. Losses at the gene ends were 8 bases for V and 3 bases for J; bases not matched to a gene: 7. Germline V lookup: CDR1 MNHEY, CDR2 SVGAGI. CDR3 DNA: TGTGCCAGCCAAGCCGACAGGGTTGGAAACACCATATATTTT. Its protein is CASQADRVGNTIYF.

This sequence joins TRBV20-1 and TRBJ2-1; D gene unclear. This CDR3 has 11 amino acids. Trimming shortened V by 5 bases and J by 9 bases, and 11 bases separated the two germline ends. Germline assignment: CDR1 DFQATT and CDR2 SNEGSKA (reference sequence). CDR3 coding DNA: TGCAGTGCTGATCTTAATATTGAGCAGTTCTTC. Its translation is CSADLNIEQFF.

This clone occurred a few times. The V and J genes are TRBV29-1 and TRBJ1-1, with 8 bases aligning to TRBD1. With V trimmed by 7 bases and J by 5 bases, 6 bases remained unmatched. Germline CDR1 reads SQVTM; CDR2 reads ANQGSEA. The CDR3 spans 12 residues. The CDR3: CSADRGGTEAFF. CDR3 DNA: TGCAGCGCTGACAGGGGAGGAACTGAAGCTTTCTTT.

This clone came up a few times. This chain links TRBV19 with TRBJ1-5; the D is unclear. This CDR3 contains 14 residues. Trimming pared 7 bases from V and 4 bases from J, leaving 14 bases between. The V gene's germline CDR1 is LNHDA and CDR2 SQIVND (reference sequence). Here the CDR3 reads CASKDVGGNQPQHF. CDR3 sequence (DNA): TGTGCCAGTAAAGACGTTGGAGGGAATCAGCCCCAGCATTTT.

The CDR3 loop reads CATSPGRAASSYEQYF. CDR3 DNA sequence: TGTGCCACCAGCCCAGGTAGGGCAGCCAGCTCCTACGAGCAGTACTTC. The chain couples TRBV15 to TRBJ2-7; D is uncertain. Between the trimmed V and J ends, which lost 5 bases and 0 bases, there was a span of 17 bases. CDR1 is LNHNV and CDR2 is YYDKDF in the germline V gene (reference sequence). The CDR3 consists of 16 residues.

The chain recombines TRBV5-1 with TRBJ2-6; D is unresolved. Germline CDR1 is SGHRS and CDR2 is YFSETQ. The CDR3 sequence is 14 residues long. V was shortened by 8 bases and J by 2 bases, with 11 bases between the two germline ends. The CDR3 DNA reads as TGCGCCAGTAAACACGAGACTGGGGCCAACGTCCTGACTTTC. Its protein product is CASKHETGANVLTF.

This chain uses TRBV7-8 with TRBJ2-1; the match to TRBD2 covers 8 bases. The CDR3 length is 17 residues. Germline V CDR1 and CDR2: SGHVS, FQNEAQ. Trimming removed 5 bases from V and 5 bases from J; junction bases left unmatched: 14. In DNA form, the CDR3 reads TGTGCCAGCAGCCTACGACTAGCGAGGGAATCTCACAATGAGCAGTTCTTC. Encoded protein: CASSLRLARESHNEQFF.

The rearrangement links TRBV28 to TRBJ2-3, with D hard to call. Germline CDR1 MDHEN, CDR2 SYDVKM. The V end was cut by 5 bases, the J end by 7 bases, with 13 bases between. The CDR3 has 13 residues. The CDR3 nucleotides read TGTGCCAGCAGTACCCCTAATAGCCATACGCAGTATTTT. Translation gives CASSTPNSHTQYF.

The V and J genes are TRBV2 and TRBJ2-2; 10 nucleotides line up with TRBD2. Germline V gene data show CDR1 as SNHLY and CDR2 as FYNNEI. J was trimmed by 2 bases and V by 6 bases; bases with no gene match: 6. The CDR3 has 16 residues. CDR3 in amino acids: CASSSGTSANTGELFF. The CDR3, as DNA: TGTGCCAGCAGCTCCGGGACTAGCGCCAACACCGGGGAGCTGTTTTTT. Filled out from reference TRBV2 and TRBJ2-2, the complete variable domain reads EPEVTQTPSHQVTQMGQEVILRCVPISNHLYFYWYRQILGQKVEFLVSFYNNEISEKSEIFDDQFSVERPDGSNFTLKIRSTKLEDSAMYFCASSSGTSANTGELFFGEGSRLTVL.

The chain combines TRBV7-9 with TRBJ2-7; 9 bases are shared with TRBD1. The J segment lost 3 bases and the V segment lost 5 bases, leaving 8 bases of the junction unmatched. The CDR3 is made up of 15 amino acids. Per the germline V gene, CDR1 is SEHNR and CDR2 is FQNEAQ (reference sequence). CDR3 coding DNA: TGTGCCAGCAGCATCGGGGACAGGGAGCACTACGAGCAGTACTTC. It encodes CASSIGDREHYEQYF.

The rearrangement joins TRBV27 to TRBJ2-1; possible D gene TRBD2, 6 bases. The CDR3 has 13 residues. Looked up from germline, CDR1 is MNHEY and CDR2 is SMNVEV (reference sequence). Trimming stripped 9 bases from V and 8 bases from J, with 17 bases between. CDR3 DNA: TGTGCCAGTAGGAGGGGATCCGGGTATGAGCAGTTCTTC. It specifies CASRRGSGYEQFF.

J is TRBJ2-5 and V is TRBV4-3, with D possibly called TRBD1 or TRBD2 (5 bases each). The CDR3 covers 15 residues. V shed 4 bases and J shed 4 bases, with 16 bases lying between them. Germline CDR1 and CDR2: LGHNA and YSLEER. CDR3: CASSRHFEGPETQYF. The CDR3 DNA sequence: TGCGCCAGCAGCCGACACTTCGAGGGGCCAGAGACCCAGTACTTC.

This clone was found a few times. The chain has TRBV7-2 and TRBJ2-2, with D unclear. Germline lookup yields CDR1 SGHTA and CDR2 FQGNSA. V lost 6 bases, J lost 0 bases, and 8 bases lay in between. CDR3 length: 14 amino acids. As DNA, the CDR3 is TGTGCCAGCAGGACGGATACGAACACCGGGGAGCTGTTTTTT. Protein sequence: CASRTDTNTGELFF.

This chain uses TRBV7-9 with TRBJ2-5; TRBD2 aligns across 14 bases. The germline CDR1 and CDR2 sequences are SEHNR and FQNEAQ (reference sequence). With 5 bases clipped from V and 4 bases from J, the junction kept 15 bases outside the gene matches. This CDR3 spans 19 amino acids. CDR3 protein: CASSVSGTSGGPSGETQYF. As DNA, the CDR3 is TGTGCCAGCAGCGTTTCCGGGACTAGCGGGGGTCCCTCCGGAGAGACCCAGTACTTC.

The chain is built from TRBV7-8 and TRBJ2-7; no definite D call. Germline V gene data show CDR1 as SGHVS and CDR2 as FQNEAQ. The CDR3 is 13 residues long. Trimming left V 0 bases short and J 4 bases short, with 7 bases between. DNA for the CDR3: TGTGCCAGCAGCTTAGCGGGCAGTTACGAGCAGTACTTC. This translates into CASSLAGSYEQYF.

This clone appeared once. V usage is TRBV5-8 and J usage is TRBJ1-2; D gene unclear. The germline CDR1 and CDR2 sequences are SGHTS and YDEGEE. This CDR3 spans 13 amino acids. The V and J ends lost 4 bases and 4 bases respectively, with 11 bases between them. The CDR3 region has the DNA TGTGCCAGCAGCGTGGGCAGAACCTATGGCTACACCTTC. Its protein is CASSVGRTYGYTF.

The rearrangement uses TRBV7-9 and TRBJ1-3, with TRBD1 matching over 12 bases. Germline V gene data show CDR1 as SEHNR and CDR2 as FQNEAQ (reference sequence). CDR3 length: 18 amino acids. The J segment lost 2 bases and the V segment lost 5 bases, leaving 10 bases of the junction unmatched. The CDR3 sequence: CASSATGTGGIAGNTIYF. The CDR3 coding sequence is TGTGCCAGCAGCGCAACCGGGACAGGGGGCATTGCTGGAAACACCATATATTTT.

The chain couples TRBV10-3 to TRBJ1-1; TRBD1 is a possible D gene (5 bases). The CDR3 extends over 14 amino acids. Germline CDR1 is ENHRY and CDR2 is SYGVKD. V was cut by 11 bases and J by 3 bases, with 19 bases left in between. The CDR3 protein is CASRDSGRDTEAFF. The CDR3 DNA reads TGTGCCTCCCGAGACAGCGGGAGGGACACTGAAGCTTTCTTT.